Listed below are T cell receptor beta chains from one sample, sequenced in a study of T-cell memory formation after mild COVID-19. MiXCR, run by TCRdb on the 5' RACE reads, gives a single entry per CDR3 protein. The data contain about 190,000 distinct CDR3 sequences, roughly a tenth of them singletons. What was sequenced was PBMCs or a T cell subset sorted from them (not recorded which). The source of these receptors is a man in his late teens or twenties who had mild COVID-19 (a few samples of this study predate the infection). Cell type and time point are not known. Each CDR3 is given with its conserved first and last residue. D genes are given only for firm matches. Not every row has a clone size; where given, it reads once, few, many or a size class.

j_call v_call d_call clone_size cdr3_aa cdr3_nt
TRBJ2-5 TRBV6-2/TRBV6-3 . . CASSYWQGGGTQYF TGTGCCAGCAGTTACTGGCAGGGAGGAGGGACCCAGTACTTC
TRBJ2-6 TRBV7-2 . few CASSAWGASGANVLTF TGTGCCAGCAGCGCTTGGGGCGCTTCTGGGGCCAACGTCCTGACTTTC
TRBJ1-4 TRBV5-1 TRBD1 . CASSYGTGLGEKLFF TGCGCCAGCAGCTACGGGACAGGTTTGGGTGAAAAACTGTTTTTT
TRBJ1-2 TRBV6-6 TRBD1 few CASRPDRGHRGYTF TGTGCCAGCAGACCTGACAGGGGGCATCGTGGCTACACCTTC
TRBJ1-2 TRBV7-9 . . CASHSRATYGYTF TGTGCCAGCCACTCGAGGGCGACTTATGGCTACACCTTC
TRBJ2-4 TRBV7-9 . many CASSLDSGGGNIQYF TGTGCCAGCAGCTTAGACTCTGGAGGGGGAAACATTCAGTACTTC
TRBJ1-1 TRBV7-9 . many CASSAQGNTEAFF TGTGCCAGCAGCGCTCAGGGGAACACTGAAGCTTTCTTT
TRBJ2-3 TRBV5-1 . once CASSFPAVGPDTQYF TGCGCCAGCAGCTTTCCCGCGGTGGGGCCGGATACGCAGTATTTT
TRBJ1-2 TRBV6-5 . few CASSYSGGPVGYTF TGTGCCAGCAGTTACTCGGGGGGGCCGGTGGGCTACACCTTC
TRBJ2-5 TRBV7-9 . many CASSPEVKTQYF TGTGCCAGCAGCCCGGAGGTAAAGACCCAGTACTTC
TRBJ1-1 TRBV2 . . CASSREGVNTEAFF TGTGCCAGCAGTAGAGAAGGGGTGAACACTGAAGCTTTCTTT
TRBJ2-5 TRBV20-1 TRBD1 . CSATGDGFQETQYF TGCAGTGCCACAGGGGATGGGTTCCAAGAGACCCAGTACTTC
TRBJ1-6 TRBV20-1 TRBD1 few CSAPQGALSPLHF TGCAGTGCCCCACAGGGGGCATTGTCACCCCTCCACTTT
TRBJ1-2 TRBV18 TRBD1 few CASSLLGTGDGYTF TGTGCCAGCTCGCTCCTCGGGACAGGGGATGGCTACACCTTC
TRBJ1-5 TRBV6-2/TRBV6-3 . . CASRRQEFNQPQHF TGTGCCAGCAGGAGACAGGAGTTCAATCAGCCCCAGCATTTT
TRBJ1-3 TRBV5-1 . few CASSLVGMGLPGNTIYF TGCGCCAGCAGCTTGGTGGGGATGGGACTTCCTGGAAACACCATATATTTT
TRBJ2-1 TRBV12-3/TRBV12-4 TRBD1 few CASSRTGVEQFF TGTGCCAGCAGCCGGACAGGGGTCGAGCAGTTCTTC
TRBJ1-3 TRBV20-1 . few CSATPGEGAGNTIYF TGCAGTGCTACTCCAGGGGAAGGAGCTGGAAACACCATATATTTT
TRBJ2-2 TRBV5-1 . medium-sized CASSLDHTGELFF TGCGCCAGCAGCTTGGACCACACCGGGGAGCTGTTTTTT
TRBJ1-1 TRBV7-6 . many CASSTDRNTEAFF TGTGCCAGCAGCACCGACAGGAACACTGAAGCTTTCTTT
TRBJ2-2 TRBV18 TRBD1 . CASSLSGTASTGELFF TGTGCCAGCTCACTCTCCGGGACAGCGAGCACCGGGGAGCTGTTTTTT
TRBJ1-6 TRBV7-2 . . CASSLARRYYNSPLHF TGTGCCAGCAGCTTAGCACGCAGATACTATAATTCACCCCTCCACTTT
TRBJ1-4 TRBV4-3 TRBD1 few CASSRTGGPGEKLFF TGCGCCAGCAGCCGAACAGGGGGTCCGGGGGAAAAACTGTTTTTT
TRBJ1-1 TRBV5-1 . many CASSPRLTNTEAFF TGCGCCAGCAGCCCGCGACTGACGAACACTGAAGCTTTCTTT
TRBJ2-3 TRBV7-2 . few CASSPSTGYDTQYF TGTGCCAGCAGCCCCTCAACGGGTTACGATACGCAGTATTTT
TRBJ1-1 TRBV5-1 . few CASSLVGESEAFF TGCGCCAGCAGCTTGGTCGGGGAAAGTGAAGCTTTCTTT
TRBJ1-2 TRBV6-1 . few CASEWGKDYGYTF TGTGCCAGCGAATGGGGGAAGGACTATGGCTACACCTTC
TRBJ1-2 TRBV7-9 TRBD1 few CASSSRDSAGDRGGYTF TGTGCCAGCAGCTCTAGGGACAGCGCTGGAGATAGGGGAGGCTACACCTTC